Shown below are 4 T cell receptor beta chains from a single sample sequenced in a study of T-cell reconstitution after alpha-beta-depleted transplantation in children. For TCRbeta, the library was prepared with unique molecular identifiers. Each CDR3 protein is one row after TCRdb ran MiXCR on the PCR reads. The profile shows more than 90,000 distinct CDR3 sequences, roughly 8.3% of them singletons. The sequencing used PBMCs from the stem cell graft donor, collected from the stem cell graft. The source of these receptors is a human donor who donated a stem cell graft to a child with congenital amegakaryocytic thrombocytopenia.

There are many counts of this clonotype. This chain uses TRBV5-1 with TRBJ2-1; no clear D gene. Germline CDR1 is SGHRS and CDR2 is YFSETQ. V lost 2 bases to trimming and J lost 6 bases, with 9 bases between them. CDR3 length: 13 amino acids. This CDR3 is CASSLDGTNEQFF. The CDR3 DNA follows: TGCGCCAGCAGCTTAGACGGAACCAATGAGCAGTTCTTC.

This clonotype came up many times. V is TRBV5-1 and J is TRBJ1-1; weak D call: TRBD1 (5 bases). Trimming removed 0 bases from V and 5 bases from J, with 14 bases in between. The germline CDR1 and CDR2 sequences are SGHRS and YFSETQ. The CDR3 is made up of 15 amino acids. The CDR3 reads CASSLAGTGHTEAFF. CDR3 sequence (DNA): TGCGCCAGCAGCTTGGCCGGGACTGGGCATACTGAAGCTTTCTTT.

This clonotype was observed at least ten times. The chain combines TRBV7-9 with TRBJ1-6; D uncertain. Germline CDR1 is SEHNR and CDR2 is FQNEAQ (reference sequence). This CDR3 region has 15 residues. Trimming removed 6 bases from V and 10 bases from J, with 19 bases in between. The CDR3 region is CASSSKEEVRSPLHF. CDR3 DNA sequence: TGTGCCAGCAGTTCTAAGGAGGAGGTTCGCTCACCCCTCCACTTT.

This clonotype was seen repeatedly, ten times or more. The gene calls are TRBV12-3 or TRBV12-4 and TRBJ1-2; unclear D gene. The CDR3 runs to 14 residues. V lost 5 bases and J 4 bases, leaving 14 bases between the germline ends. CDR3 region: CASSPSQTTYGYTF. The CDR3 nucleotides are TGTGCCAGCAGTCCGTCACAGACAACCTATGGCTACACCTTC.